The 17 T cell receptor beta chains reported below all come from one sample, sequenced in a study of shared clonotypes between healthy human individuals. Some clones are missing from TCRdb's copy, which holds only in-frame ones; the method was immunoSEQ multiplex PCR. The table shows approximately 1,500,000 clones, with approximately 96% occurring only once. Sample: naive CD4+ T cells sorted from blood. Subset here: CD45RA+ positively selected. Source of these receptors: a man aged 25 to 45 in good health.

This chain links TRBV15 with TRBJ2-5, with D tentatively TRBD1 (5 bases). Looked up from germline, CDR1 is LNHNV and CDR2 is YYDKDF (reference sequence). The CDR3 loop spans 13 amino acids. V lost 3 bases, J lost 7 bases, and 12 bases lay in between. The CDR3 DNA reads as TGTGCCACCAGCAGCACCAAAACAGGGACCCAGTACTTC. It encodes CATSSTKTGTQYF.

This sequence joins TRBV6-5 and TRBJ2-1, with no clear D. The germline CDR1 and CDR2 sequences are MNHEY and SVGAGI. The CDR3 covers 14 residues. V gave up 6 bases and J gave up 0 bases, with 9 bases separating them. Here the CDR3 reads CASSRRISYNEQFF. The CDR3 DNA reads TGTGCCAGCAGCAGAAGGATCTCCTACAATGAGCAGTTCTTC.

CDR3 bases: TGTGCCAGCAGCTTAGTTCGGTTGGGGGAGTATGGCTACACCTTC. Amino acid sequence: CASSLVRLGEYGYTF. This chain links TRBV7-2 with TRBJ1-2; possibly TRBD1 for D (5 bases). The V end was cut by 1 base, the J end by 5 bases, with 14 bases between. This CDR3 comprises 15 residues. The germline V gene encodes CDR1 SGHTA and CDR2 FQGNSA.

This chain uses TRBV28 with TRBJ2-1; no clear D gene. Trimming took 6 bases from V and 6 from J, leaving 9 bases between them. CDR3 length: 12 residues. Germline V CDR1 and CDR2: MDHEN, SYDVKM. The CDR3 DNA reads TGTGCCAGCAGCACAGATGGCAATGAGCAGTTCTTC. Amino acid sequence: CASSTDGNEQFF.

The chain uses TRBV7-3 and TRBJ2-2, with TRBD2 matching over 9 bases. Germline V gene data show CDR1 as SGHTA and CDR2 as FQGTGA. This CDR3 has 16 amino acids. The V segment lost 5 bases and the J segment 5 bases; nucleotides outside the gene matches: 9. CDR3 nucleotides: TGTGCCAGCAGCCCGAGGGGCGGGAGGGTAACCGGGGAGCTGTTTTTT. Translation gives CASSPRGGRVTGELFF. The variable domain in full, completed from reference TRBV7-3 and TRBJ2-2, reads GAGVSQTPSNKVTEKGKYVELRCDPISGHTALYWYRQSLGQGPEFLIYFQGTGAADDSGLPNDRFFAVRPEGSVSTLKIQRTERGDSAVYLCASSPRGGRVTGELFFGEGSRLTVL.

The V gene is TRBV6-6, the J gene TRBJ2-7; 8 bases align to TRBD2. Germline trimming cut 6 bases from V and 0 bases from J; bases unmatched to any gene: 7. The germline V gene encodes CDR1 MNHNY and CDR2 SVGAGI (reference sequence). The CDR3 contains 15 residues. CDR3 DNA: TGTGCCAGCAGAGGCCAGCGGGAGACCTCCTACGAGCAGTACTTC. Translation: CASRGQRETSYEQYF.

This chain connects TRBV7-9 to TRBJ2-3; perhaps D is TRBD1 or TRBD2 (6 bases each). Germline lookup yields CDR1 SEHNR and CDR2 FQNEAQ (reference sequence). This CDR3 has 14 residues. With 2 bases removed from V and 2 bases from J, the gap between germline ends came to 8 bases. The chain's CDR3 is CASSLRGDTDTQYF. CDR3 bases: TGTGCCAGCAGCTTAAGGGGGGACACAGATACGCAGTATTTT. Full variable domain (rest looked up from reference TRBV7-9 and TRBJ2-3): DTGVSQNPRHKITKRGQNVTFRCDPISEHNRLYWYRQTLGQGPEFLTYFQNEAQLEKSRLLSDRFSAERPKGSFSTLEIQRTEQGDSAMYLCASSLRGDTDTQYFGPGTRLTVL.

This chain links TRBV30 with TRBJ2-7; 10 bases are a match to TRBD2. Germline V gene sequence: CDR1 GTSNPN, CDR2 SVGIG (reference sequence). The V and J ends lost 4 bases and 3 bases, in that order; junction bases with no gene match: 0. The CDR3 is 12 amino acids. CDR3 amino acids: CAWTSGGYEQYF. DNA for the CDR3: TGTGCCTGGACTAGCGGGGGCTACGAGCAGTACTTC.

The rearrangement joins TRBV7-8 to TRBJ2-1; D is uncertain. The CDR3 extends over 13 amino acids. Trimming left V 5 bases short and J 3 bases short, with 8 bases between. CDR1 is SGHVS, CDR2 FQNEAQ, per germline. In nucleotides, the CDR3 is TGTGCCAGCAGCCCCTGGGTCTACAATGAGCAGTTCTTC. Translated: CASSPWVYNEQFF. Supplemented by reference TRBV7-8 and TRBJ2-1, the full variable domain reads GAGVSQSPRYKVAKRGQDVALRCDPISGHVSLFWYQQALGQGPEFLTYFQNEAQLDKSGLPSDRFFAERPEGSVSTLKIQRTQQEDSAVYLCASSPWVYNEQFFGPGTRLTVL.

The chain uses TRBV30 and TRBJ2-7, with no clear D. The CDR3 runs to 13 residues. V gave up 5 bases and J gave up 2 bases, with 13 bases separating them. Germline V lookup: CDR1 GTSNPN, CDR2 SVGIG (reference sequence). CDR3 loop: CAWDRLNAYEQYF. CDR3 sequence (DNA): TGTGCCTGGGACCGACTTAACGCCTACGAGCAGTACTTC.

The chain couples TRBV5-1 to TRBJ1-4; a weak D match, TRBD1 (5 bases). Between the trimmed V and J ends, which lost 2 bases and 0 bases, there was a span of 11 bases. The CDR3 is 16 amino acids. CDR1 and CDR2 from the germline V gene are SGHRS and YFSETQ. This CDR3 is CASSFRTLATNEKLFF. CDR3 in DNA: TGCGCCAGCAGCTTTCGGACACTTGCAACTAATGAAAAACTGTTTTTT.

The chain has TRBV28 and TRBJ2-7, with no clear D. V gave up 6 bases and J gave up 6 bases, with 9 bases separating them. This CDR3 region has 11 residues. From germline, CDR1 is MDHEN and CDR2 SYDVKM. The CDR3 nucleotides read TGTGCCAGCAGCCGTCCCCGCGAGCAGTACTTC. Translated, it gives CASSRPREQYF.

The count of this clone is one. This CDR3 is CSVVVPPGELFF. In DNA form, the CDR3 reads TGCAGCGTTGTCGTCCCCCCCGGGGAGCTGTTTTTT. The genes are TRBV29-1 and TRBJ2-2; D gene unclear. This CDR3 comprises 12 residues. Germline V gene data show CDR1 as SQVTM and CDR2 as ANQGSEA. V was shortened by 4 bases and J by 6 bases, with 9 bases between the two germline ends.

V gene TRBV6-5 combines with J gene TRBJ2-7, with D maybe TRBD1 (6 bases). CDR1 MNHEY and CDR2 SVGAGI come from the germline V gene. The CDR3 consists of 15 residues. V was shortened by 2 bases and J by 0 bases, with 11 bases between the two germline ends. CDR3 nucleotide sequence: TGTGCCAGCAGTTACCTGACAGGAGCCTCCTACGAGCAGTACTTC. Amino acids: CASSYLTGASYEQYF.

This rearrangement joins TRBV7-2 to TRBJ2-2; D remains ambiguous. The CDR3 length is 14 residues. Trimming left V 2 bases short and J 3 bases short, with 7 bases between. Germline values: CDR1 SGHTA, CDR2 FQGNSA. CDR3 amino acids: CASSLRPDTGELFF. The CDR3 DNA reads TGTGCCAGCAGCTTACGGCCGGACACCGGGGAGCTGTTTTTT.

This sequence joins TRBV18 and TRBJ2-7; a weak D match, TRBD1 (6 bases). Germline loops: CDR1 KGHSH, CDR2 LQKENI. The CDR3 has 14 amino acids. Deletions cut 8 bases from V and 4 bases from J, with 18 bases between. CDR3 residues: CASRDFGTRYEQYF. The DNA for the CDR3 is TGTGCCAGCCGAGACTTCGGGACAAGGTACGAGCAGTACTTC.

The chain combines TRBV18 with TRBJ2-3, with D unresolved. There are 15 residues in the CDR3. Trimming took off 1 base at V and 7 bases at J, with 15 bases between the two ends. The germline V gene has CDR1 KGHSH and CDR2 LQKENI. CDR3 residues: CASSPLHTTSHTQYF. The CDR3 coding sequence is TGTGCCAGCTCACCACTCCACACTACGTCCCATACGCAGTATTTT.